The 16 T cell receptor beta chains listed next were all sequenced from one sample in a study of tumor-infiltrating lymphocytes in primary liver carcinoma. TCR beta cDNA was made from approximately 500 ng total RNA with a constant-region primer. Three nested multiplex PCR rounds, a slightly modified ARM-PCR method, built the TCR beta libraries. TRBV1-TRBV30 forward and Cbeta reverse primers drove the first two approximately 10-cycle rounds. TCRdb reprocessed the multiplex PCR reads via MiXCR and lists one record per CDR3 protein. This sample has some 87,000 distinct CDR3 sequences, with less than 70% found just once. Co-extracted RNA and DNA came from approximately 20-30 mg of unsorted bulk tissue. Sequencing was done on a sample of tumor-adjacent normal liver tissue. Receptors originate from a man aged 40-49 years with primary liver carcinoma and hepatitis B virus infection.

The chain uses TRBV11-1 and TRBJ2-7; unclear D gene. There are 15 residues in the CDR3. Germline loops: CDR1 SGHAT, CDR2 FQDESV (reference sequence). As DNA, the CDR3 is TGTGGCAGCAGCTTAAAGGCGACCGTGTCCTACGAGCAGTACGTC. Amino acids: CGSSLKATVSYEQYV.

This clonotype was detected many times. V usage is TRBV6-6 and J usage is TRBJ1-1; D not resolved. Trimming pared 6 bases from V and 0 bases from J, leaving 5 bases between. The CDR3 has 12 amino acids. Per germline, CDR1 MNHNY and CDR2 SVGAGI (reference sequence). CDR3 amino acids: CASRRVNTEAFF. For the CDR3, the DNA is TGTGCCAGCAGACGGGTGAACACTGAAGCTTTCTTT.

Of note for this clonotype: A much larger clone is a single base away; this may be a read error. The chain combines TRBV29-1 with TRBJ1-2; D is unresolved. Germline loops: CDR1 SQVTM, CDR2 ANQGSEA. The CDR3 length is 13 residues. The CDR3 coding sequence is TGCGCCACCCACGGAACTTATAACTATGGCTACACCTTC. Translating it yields CATHGTYNYGYTF.

About this clonotype itself: The final CDR3 position lacks the conserved phenylalanine or tryptophan, pointing to a likely read error. This sequence joins TRBV11-2 and TRBJ2-5, with 9 bases identical to TRBD2. The CDR3 is made up of 17 amino acids. Germline CDR1 is SGHAT and CDR2 is FQNNGV. CDR3: CASSLDPGGRAAETQYL. The DNA for the CDR3 is TGTGCCAGCAGCTTAGATCCAGGCGGGAGGGCCGCAGAGACTCAGTACTTA.

The chain carries TRBV4-2 and TRBJ2-1, with 10 bases lining up with TRBD2. This CDR3 region has 17 residues. V lost 1 base and J lost 9; bases outside the gene matches: 12. CDR1 is LGHNA and CDR2 is YNFKEQ in the germline V gene. The CDR3 spells CASSQGSSGSSYFEQFF. CDR3 DNA sequence: TGTGCCAGCAGCCAAGGGTCTAGCGGGAGTTCCTACTTTGAGCAGTTCTTC.

This clonotype was counted once. One end of the junction is discordant with germline, which a read error may explain. The chain combines TRBV11-2 with TRBJ2-7, with D unresolved. Germline-derived CDR1 and CDR2 are SGHAT and FQNNGV. CDR3 length equals 14 residues. The DNA of the CDR3 is TGTGCCAGGAGCTTAACCGGCGGACCCTACGAGCAGTACTTC. This encodes CARSLTGGPYEQYF.

The rearrangement links TRBV28 to TRBJ2-6; D is unclear. V gave up 7 bases and J gave up 1 base, with 11 bases separating them. This CDR3 contains 15 residues. CDR1 is MDHEN and CDR2 is SYDVKM in the germline V gene. The CDR3, as DNA: TGTGCCAGCAACTCCCCGGAGTCTGGGGCCAACGTCCTGACTTTC. Its translation: CASNSPESGANVLTF.

On this clonotype: The conserved phenylalanine or tryptophan is not found at the CDR3 terminus, so this likely reflects a read error. V usage is TRBV30 and J usage is TRBJ2-7; no reliable D call. The V gene lost 0 bases and the J gene lost 0 bases, with 3 bases spanning the gap. The germline gives CDR1 GTSNPN, CDR2 SVGIG (reference sequence). The CDR3 is made up of 12 amino acids. This chain's CDR3 is CAWSVSSYEQYS. The CDR3 nucleotides read TGTGCCTGGAGTGTCTCCTCCTACGAGCAGTACTCC.

To note about this clonotype: Germline and junction disagree at one end, which may indicate a read error. The chain has TRBV6-1 and TRBJ1-2; perhaps TRBD1 as D (6 bases). The CDR3 has 15 residues. CDR1 MNHNS and CDR2 SASEGT come from the germline V gene. CDR3 amino acids: CASNELGGAGRGYTF. In DNA, the CDR3 is TGTGCCAGCAATGAATTGGGGGGGGCTGGACGTGGCTACACTTTC.

This sequence joins TRBV7-3 and TRBJ2-2; a weak D match, TRBD1 (7 bases). Looked up from germline, CDR1 is SGHTA and CDR2 is FQGTGA. V was trimmed by 2 bases and J by 2 bases, leaving 15 bases between them. There are 17 residues in the CDR3. Here the CDR3 DNA reads TGTGCCAGCAGCTTAGCGGGACAGATACCTAACACCGGGGAGCTGTTTTTT. It yields the protein CASSLAGQIPNTGELFF.

Details on this clonotype: The junction and the germline gene differ at one end; a read error may be behind it. The J gene is TRBJ2-4, the V gene TRBV11-1; the D is unclear. Germline-derived CDR1 and CDR2 are SGHAT and FQDESV (reference sequence). The length of the CDR3 is 15 residues. The CDR3 sequence: CASSSDPPGKNIQYF. The CDR3 DNA reads as TGTGCCAGTAGCTCTGACCCTCCGGGCAAAAACATTCAGTACTTC.

This clonotype was counted a few times. The chain links TRBV6-1 to TRBJ1-5, with 7 bases lining up with TRBD1. The CDR3 spans 17 residues. Germline V gene sequence: CDR1 MNHNS, CDR2 SASEGT. With V trimmed by 1 base and J by 0 bases, 6 bases remained unmatched. CDR3 region: CASSEGRDSLSNQPQHF. CDR3 bases: TGTGCCAGCAGTGAAGGTAGGGACAGCCTTAGCAATCAGCCCCAGCATTTT.

Points on this clonotype: A much larger clonotype is one base distant, so this may be a read error. This rearrangement joins TRBV10-3 to TRBJ2-7; 13 bases are a match to TRBD2. The V segment lost 5 bases and the J segment 7 bases; nucleotides outside the gene matches: 8. CDR1 ENHRY and CDR2 SYGVKD come from the germline V gene. The CDR3 is made up of 15 amino acids. CDR3 nucleotide sequence: TGTGCCATCAGTCAACTAGCGGGAGGGCAGGAAGAGCAGTACTTC. It encodes CAISQLAGGQEEQYF.

This clonotype was detected a few times. A read error may be the cause here, since a much bigger clone is one base away. CDR3 in amino acids: CTSSYARGAHEQYF. The CDR3 DNA follows: TGTACCAGCAGTTACGCAAGGGGGGCCCACGAGCAGTACTTC. The V call is TRBV6-5, the J call TRBJ2-7; D is possibly TRBD1 or TRBD2 (6 bases each). Germline V gene sequence: CDR1 MNHEY, CDR2 SVGAGI. This CDR3 has 14 amino acids.

The J gene is TRBJ2-1, the V gene TRBV6-5; tentatively, D is TRBD2 (5 bases). Deletions cut 4 bases from V and 4 bases from J, with 17 bases between. The CDR3 sequence is 16 residues long. Germline V gene data show CDR1 as MNHEY and CDR2 as SVGAGI. The CDR3 here is CASSSRAVVGYNEQFF. CDR3 nucleotides: TGTGCCAGCAGTTCTCGAGCGGTAGTAGGGTACAATGAGCAGTTCTTC.

This clonotype was observed a handful of times. This rearrangement joins TRBV7-9 to TRBJ2-3; 12 positions match TRBD2. From germline, CDR1 is SEHNR and CDR2 FQNEAQ (reference sequence). This CDR3 is 15 amino acids long. V shed 7 bases, J shed 3 bases, and the junction held 5 bases outside the gene matches. The CDR3 DNA is TGTGCCAGCATCACCGGACTAGCGGGAACAGATACGCAGTATTTT. Its translation is CASITGLAGTDTQYF.